This T cell receptor (beta chain) was identified in a study of Ad26.COV2.S vaccination and SARS-CoV-2 variants. This table comes from immunoSEQ multiplex PCR, and its TCRdb copy is limited to in-frame clones, with some not included. This repertoire shows about 350,000 clones, about 86% found once; its top ten account for about 11%. The germline CDR1 and CDR2 sequences are SGHDN and FVKESK. With 4 bases removed from V and 2 bases from J, the gap between germline ends came to 5 bases. This CDR3 is built from 12 residues. Concerning this clone itself: No antigen is known for it.

Study-wide findings and caveats: Substantial breadth was reported for post-vaccination spike-specific CD8+ and CD4+ T cells. Measures of TCR breadth and depth may have fallen short of total T cell responses.

Treatment meaning: some 19 received Ad26.COV2.S at low or high dose, single or two shots; five or six received placebo; per-sample allocation not given. Vaccine and placebo recipients were sampled on day 63 after the first injection. This chain joins TRBV14 and TRBJ2-5; D is ambiguous. This sequence originates from a person between 18 and 60 years old who received the Ad26.COV2.S COVID-19 vaccine or a placebo. The specimen comprised peripheral blood, sampled in a trial of Ad26.COV2.S vaccine versus placebo. The CDR3 protein is CASSRFQETQYF. The CDR3 DNA is TGTGCCAGCAGCCGCTTTCAAGAGACCCAGTACTTC.